This T cell receptor (beta chain) stems from a study of OX40 agonist ivuxolimab in advanced cancers. Between the trimmed V and J ends, which lost 0 bases and 1 base, there was a span of 11 bases. The germline V gene has CDR1 LGHNT and CDR2 FRNRAP. The CDR3 sequence is 16 residues long. Here immunoSEQ multiplex PCR was the method, and the copy in TCRdb shows in-frame clones only, minus some. The sample lists about 62,000 clones; about four fifths were seen once. V gene TRBV12-5 combines with J gene TRBJ2-3; unclear D gene. The sequences come from CD4+ or CD8+ T cells sorted from blood, collected in a trial of the OX40 agonist ivuxolimab. The receptor's source is an adult with an advanced solid tumor such as melanoma, head and neck, liver or kidney cancer. Here the CDR3 reads CASGLVSGWGTDTQYF. For the CDR3, the DNA is TGTGCTAGTGGTTTGGTATCAGGCTGGGGCACAGATACGCAGTATTTT.